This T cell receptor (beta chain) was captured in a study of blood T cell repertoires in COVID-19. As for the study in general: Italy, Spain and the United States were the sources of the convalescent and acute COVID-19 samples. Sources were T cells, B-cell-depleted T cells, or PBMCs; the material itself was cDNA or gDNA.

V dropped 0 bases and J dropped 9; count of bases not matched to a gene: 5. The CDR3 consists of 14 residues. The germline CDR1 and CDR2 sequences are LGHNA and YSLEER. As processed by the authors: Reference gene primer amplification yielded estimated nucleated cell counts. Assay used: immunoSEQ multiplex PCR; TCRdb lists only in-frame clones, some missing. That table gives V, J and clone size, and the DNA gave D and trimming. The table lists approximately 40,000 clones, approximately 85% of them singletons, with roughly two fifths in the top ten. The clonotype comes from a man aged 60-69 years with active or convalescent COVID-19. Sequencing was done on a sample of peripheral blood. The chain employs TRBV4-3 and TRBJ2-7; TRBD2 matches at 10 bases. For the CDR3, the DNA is TGCGCCAGCAGCCAAGAAGCGGGAGGGCCCGGGCAGTACGTC. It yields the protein CASSQEAGGPGQYV.